The 16 T cell receptor beta chains below come from one sample, sequenced in a study of radiotherapy plus CTLA-4 blockade in lung cancer. This table comes from immunoSEQ multiplex PCR, and its TCRdb copy is limited to in-frame clones, with some not included. The data contain 65,000 to 85,000 clones, around 76% of them seen just once; the ten biggest clones take up about a sixth. The sequenced sample was peripheral blood, obtained from a patient treated with radiotherapy plus ipilimumab. These receptors originate from a human donor with non-small cell lung cancer whose response to radiotherapy plus ipilimumab could not be evaluated. Some clones in this sample may be carry-over from other donors' samples.

This clone was seen just once. The chain uses TRBV5-1 and TRBJ2-2, with 8 bases fitting TRBD1. V was pared by 0 bases and J by 7 bases, with 5 bases of the junction left unmatched. CDR3 length: 15 residues. Per germline, CDR1 SGHRS and CDR2 YFSETQ. Written as DNA, the CDR3 is TGCGCCAGCAGCTTGGGACAGGGGCCCTACGGGGAGCTGTTTTTT. Its protein is CASSLGQGPYGELFF.

As DNA, the CDR3 is TGCGCCAGCAGCTTGGCTGGGGGGGGTGTCCAAAACACTGAAGCTTTCTTT. Its protein product is CASSLAGGGVQNTEAFF. The chain has TRBV5-1 and TRBJ1-1, with a tentative D call TRBD1 (5 bases). This CDR3 spans 17 amino acids. Trimming took 0 bases from V and 2 from J, leaving 17 bases between them. Germline V gene data show CDR1 as SGHRS and CDR2 as YFSETQ. The full variable domain, its missing parts supplied by reference TRBV5-1 and TRBJ1-1, is KAGVTQTPRYLIKTRGQQVTLSCSPISGHRSVSWYQQTPGQGLQFLFEYFSETQRNKGNFPGRFSGRQFSNSRSEMNVSTLELGDSALYLCASSLAGGGVQNTEAFFGQGTRLTVV.

The V call is TRBV18, the J call TRBJ1-2, with D perhaps TRBD1 (5 bases). Trimming shortened V by 5 bases and J by 8 bases, and 15 bases separated the two germline ends. Germline CDR1 KGHSH, CDR2 LQKENI. The CDR3 has 13 residues. As DNA, the CDR3 is TGTGCCAGCTCAACCGACAGAAACAAGGGCTACACCTTC. It yields the protein CASSTDRNKGYTF. The variable domain in full, completed from reference TRBV18 and TRBJ1-2, reads NAGVMQNPRHLVRRRGQEARLRCSPMKGHSHVYWYRQLPEEGLKFMVYLQKENIIDESGMPKERFSAEFPKEGPSILRIQQVVRGDSAAYFCASSTDRNKGYTFGSGTRLTVV.

The J gene is TRBJ2-3, the V gene TRBV4-2, with D perhaps matching TRBD1 (6 bases). The V gene's germline CDR1 is LGHNA and CDR2 YNFKEQ. Deletions cut 0 bases from V and 0 bases from J, with 10 bases between. The CDR3 runs 16 residues. DNA for the CDR3: TGTGCCAGCAGCCAAGACATTGGACAGAGCACAGATACGCAGTATTTT. Translating gives CASSQDIGQSTDTQYF.

This rearrangement joins TRBV7-2 to TRBJ1-6, with 8 nucleotides matching TRBD1. The CDR3 spans 15 residues. After removal of 4 bases from V and 9 bases from J, the junction contained 8 bases not matched to a gene. Germline values: CDR1 SGHTA, CDR2 FQGNSA. The CDR3 DNA follows: TGTGCCAGCAGCTCTAAGACAGGGACAGGTTCACCCCTCCACTTT. Translated, it gives CASSSKTGTGSPLHF.

V is TRBV4-3 and J is TRBJ2-1; 8 bases map to TRBD2. The CDR3 covers 12 residues. With V trimmed by 3 bases and J by 10 bases, 2 bases remained unmatched. Germline V gene lookup returns CDR1 LGHNA and CDR2 YSLEER. The CDR3, as DNA: TGCGCCAGCAGCCACGGGGGGGGAGAGCAGTTCTTC. Amino acids: CASSHGGGEQFF.

The V gene is TRBV4-1, the J gene TRBJ1-2; 11 bases agree with TRBD1. V lost 0 bases to trimming and J lost 10 bases; unmatched junction nucleotides: 7. Looked up from germline, CDR1 is MGHRA and CDR2 is YSYEKL. There are 15 residues in the CDR3. CDR3 DNA: TGCGCCAGCAGCCAAGACCCCGGACAGGGGGCTCTCTACACCTTC. It specifies CASSQDPGQGALYTF.

The chain couples TRBV11-2 to TRBJ1-1; D is undetermined. CDR3 length: 11 amino acids. CDR1 and CDR2 (germline): SGHAT, FQNNGV. Trimming cost V 2 bases and J 9 bases, with 7 bases left between them. The CDR3 sequence: CASSLSVKAFF. Written as DNA, the CDR3 is TGTGCCAGCAGCTTATCCGTTAAAGCTTTCTTT.

V gene TRBV6-1 combines with J gene TRBJ1-2; 8 bases match TRBD1. V lost 6 bases and J lost 6; bases outside the gene matches: 12. This CDR3 region has 15 residues. Germline-derived CDR1 and CDR2 are MNHNS and SASEGT. The CDR3 here is CASSLVYRGSHGYTF. As DNA, the CDR3 is TGTGCCAGCAGCCTTGTTTACAGGGGGAGCCATGGCTACACCTTC.

The chain links TRBV27 to TRBJ2-5; TRBD2 might be the D (7 bases). CDR3 length equals 15 residues. The V gene's germline CDR1 is MNHEY and CDR2 SMNVEV (reference sequence). V dropped 2 bases and J dropped 2 bases, with 12 bases sitting between them. The CDR3 sequence: CASSLAAGAQETQYF. DNA for the CDR3: TGTGCCAGCAGTTTAGCGGCGGGGGCACAAGAGACCCAGTACTTC.

The CDR3 protein is CASSVSRGGTEAFF. CDR3 DNA sequence: TGTGCCAGCAGCGTCTCGAGAGGAGGGACTGAAGCTTTCTTT. The chain is built from TRBV7-2 and TRBJ1-1; D uncertain. Germline V gene data show CDR1 as SGHTA and CDR2 as FQGNSA. The CDR3 sequence is 14 residues long. The V end lost 5 bases, the J end lost 5 bases, and 15 bases lay between the germline ends.

This clone was observed a handful of times. The chain links TRBV10-3 to TRBJ2-6; no clear D. Trimming pared 2 bases from V and 3 bases from J, leaving 11 bases between. The CDR3 has 16 amino acids. Germline CDR1 reads ENHRY; CDR2 reads SYGVKD. The CDR3 DNA reads TGTGCCATCAGTGAGGCCAGGATTGATGGGGCCAACGTCCTGACTTTC. Residues: CAISEARIDGANVLTF.

The chain employs TRBV6-5 and TRBJ2-7, with D possibly being TRBD2 (5 bases). The germline V gene encodes CDR1 MNHEY and CDR2 SVGAGI. V was trimmed by 9 bases and J by 0 bases, leaving 12 bases between them. The CDR3 runs 13 residues. Here the CDR3 DNA reads TGTGCCAGTTTTTCGGGGAGCTCCTACGAGCAGTACTTC. The encoded protein is CASFSGSSYEQYF.

The chain uses TRBV5-4 and TRBJ2-5, with 8 bases fitting TRBD1. V gave up 2 bases and J gave up 3 bases; unmatched junction bases: 6. Per the germline V gene, CDR1 is SGHNT and CDR2 is YYREEE (reference sequence). This CDR3 spans 15 amino acids. The CDR3 sequence: CASSLQGVGKETQYF. CDR3 DNA sequence: TGTGCCAGCAGCTTACAGGGGGTAGGGAAAGAGACCCAGTACTTC.

This chain joins TRBV7-9 and TRBJ1-1; D gene unclear. The germline V and J ends were trimmed by 0 bases and 6 bases, with 14 bases remaining between them. The CDR3 is 15 residues long. Per the germline V gene, CDR1 is SEHNR and CDR2 is FQNEAQ (reference sequence). CDR3 residues: CASSLAGPQIAEAFF. CDR3 in DNA: TGTGCCAGCAGCTTAGCGGGCCCGCAAATCGCTGAAGCTTTCTTT.

This chain uses TRBV2 with TRBJ2-3, with TRBD2 identical over 11 bases. CDR1 and CDR2 from the germline V gene are SNHLY and FYNNEI. The V gene end was trimmed by 8 bases and the J gene end by 9 bases; junction bases not matched to a gene: 7. The CDR3 spans 13 residues. This chain's CDR3 is CASSSGGPPTQYF. As DNA, the CDR3 is TGTGCCAGCTCTAGCGGGGGGCCCCCCACGCAGTATTTT.